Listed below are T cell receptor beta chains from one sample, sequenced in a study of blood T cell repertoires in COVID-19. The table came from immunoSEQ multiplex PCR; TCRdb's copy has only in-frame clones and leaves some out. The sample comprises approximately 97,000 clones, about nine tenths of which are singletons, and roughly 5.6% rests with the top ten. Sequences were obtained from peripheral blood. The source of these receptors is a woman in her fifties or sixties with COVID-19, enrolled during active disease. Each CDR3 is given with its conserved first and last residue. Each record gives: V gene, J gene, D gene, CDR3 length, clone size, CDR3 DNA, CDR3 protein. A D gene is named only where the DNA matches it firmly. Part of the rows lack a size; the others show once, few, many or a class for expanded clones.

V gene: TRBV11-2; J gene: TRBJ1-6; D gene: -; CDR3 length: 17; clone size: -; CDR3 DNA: TGTGCCAGCAGCTTAGATACACAGGCCTCCTATAATTCACCCCTCCACTTT; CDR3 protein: CASSLDTQASYNSPLHF
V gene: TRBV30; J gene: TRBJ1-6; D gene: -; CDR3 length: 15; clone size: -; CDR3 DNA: TGTGCCTGGAGCCGAAATCCGGGCTATAATTCACCCCTCCACTTT; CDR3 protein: CAWSRNPGYNSPLHF
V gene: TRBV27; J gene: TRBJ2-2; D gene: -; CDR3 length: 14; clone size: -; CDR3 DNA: TGTGCCAGCAGTCCACAAACGAACACCGGGGAGCTGTTTTTT; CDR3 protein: CASSPQTNTGELFF
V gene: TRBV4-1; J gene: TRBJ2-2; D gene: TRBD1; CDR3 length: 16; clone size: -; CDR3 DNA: TGCGCCAGCAGCTCCGCCGGGACAGGGGTTCCCGGGGAGCTGTTTTTT; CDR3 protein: CASSSAGTGVPGELFF
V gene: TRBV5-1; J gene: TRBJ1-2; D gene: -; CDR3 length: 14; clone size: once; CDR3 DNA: TGCGCCAGCAGCCCCATTGGGGCCAACTATGGCTACACCTTC; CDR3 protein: CASSPIGANYGYTF
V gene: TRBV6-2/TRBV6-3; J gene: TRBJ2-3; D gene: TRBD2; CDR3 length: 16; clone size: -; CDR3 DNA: TGTGCCAGCAGTTACGGGCTAGCGGGGACCCCAGATACGCAGTATTTT; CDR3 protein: CASSYGLAGTPDTQYF
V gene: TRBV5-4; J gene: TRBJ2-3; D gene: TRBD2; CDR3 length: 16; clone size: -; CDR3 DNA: TGTGCCAGCAGCGTTTTCAGCGGGGGGGCGACAGATACGCAGTATTTT; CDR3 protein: CASSVFSGGATDTQYF
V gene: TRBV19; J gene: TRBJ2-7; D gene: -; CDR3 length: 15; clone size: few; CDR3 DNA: TGTGCCAGTACCATCGGCAGGGGTGGCTCCTACGAGCAGTACTTC; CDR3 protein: CASTIGRGGSYEQYF
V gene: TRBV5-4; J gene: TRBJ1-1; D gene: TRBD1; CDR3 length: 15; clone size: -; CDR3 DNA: TGTGCCAGCAGCACACGACAGGGAGGGAACACTGAAGCTTTCTTT; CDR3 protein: CASSTRQGGNTEAFF
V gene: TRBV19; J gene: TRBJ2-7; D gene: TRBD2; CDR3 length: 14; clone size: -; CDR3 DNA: TGTGCCAGTAGTAGCGGGGGTGATACCTACGAGCAGTACTTC; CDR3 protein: CASSSGGDTYEQYF
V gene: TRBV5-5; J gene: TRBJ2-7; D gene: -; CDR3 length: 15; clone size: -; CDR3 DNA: TGTGCCAGCAGTCCCCTGGGACACGCAATATACGAGCAGTACTTC; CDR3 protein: CASSPLGHAIYEQYF
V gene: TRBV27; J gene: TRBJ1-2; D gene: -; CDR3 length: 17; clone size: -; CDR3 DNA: TGTGCCAGCATTATAAATTCGGGACCGGGGGGCGCAGATGGCTACACCTTC; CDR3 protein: CASIINSGPGGADGYTF
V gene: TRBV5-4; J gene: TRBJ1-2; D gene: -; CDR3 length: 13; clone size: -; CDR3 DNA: TGTGCCAGCTCCTCGAGACAGGCCCTCATGGAGACCTTC; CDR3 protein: CASSSRQALMETF
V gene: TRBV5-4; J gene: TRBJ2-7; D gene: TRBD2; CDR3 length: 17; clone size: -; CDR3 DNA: TGTGCCAGCAGCTTGGGCGGGGCTAGCGGGTCCGCCTACGAGCAGTACTTC; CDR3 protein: CASSLGGASGSAYEQYF
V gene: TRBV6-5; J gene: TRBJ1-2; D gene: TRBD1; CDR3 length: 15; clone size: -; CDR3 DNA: TGTGCCAGCAGTAGGGGACAGGGAGACGGCTATGGCTACACCTTC; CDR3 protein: CASSRGQGDGYGYTF
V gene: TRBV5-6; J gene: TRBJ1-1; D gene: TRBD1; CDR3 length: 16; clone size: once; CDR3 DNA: TGTGCCAGCAGCCCTCCCCAGACAGGGGTAAACACTGAAGCTTTCTTT; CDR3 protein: CASSPPQTGVNTEAFF
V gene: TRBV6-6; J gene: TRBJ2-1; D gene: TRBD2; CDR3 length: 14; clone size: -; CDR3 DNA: TGTGCCAGCAGCAGGGGACTAGTGCAAAATGAGCAGTTCTTC; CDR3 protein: CASSRGLVQNEQFF
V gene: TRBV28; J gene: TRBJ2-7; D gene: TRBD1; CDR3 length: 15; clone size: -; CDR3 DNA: TGTGCCAGCAGTTTAGGATGGGACAGGGACTACGAGCAGTACTTC; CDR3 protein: CASSLGWDRDYEQYF
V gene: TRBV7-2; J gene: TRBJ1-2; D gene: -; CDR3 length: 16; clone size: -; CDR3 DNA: TGTGCCAGCAGCCTATCGACGGGAGTGAGTATCTATGGCTACACCTTC; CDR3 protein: CASSLSTGVSIYGYTF
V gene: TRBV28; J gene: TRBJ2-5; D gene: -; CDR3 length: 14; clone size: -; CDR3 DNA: TGTGCCACCACGGAGGGAAGCCTCCAAGAGACCCAGTACTTC; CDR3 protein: CATTEGSLQETQYF
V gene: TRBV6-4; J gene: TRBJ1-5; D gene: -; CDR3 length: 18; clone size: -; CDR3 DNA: TGTGCCAGCAGTGACTCGAACGGTGACTTTGCCAGCAATCAGCCCCAGCATTTT; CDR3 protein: CASSDSNGDFASNQPQHF
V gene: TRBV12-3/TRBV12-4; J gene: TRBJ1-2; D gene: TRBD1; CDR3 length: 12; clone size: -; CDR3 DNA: TGTGCCAGCAGTGGACAGGGTCGTGGCTACACCTTC; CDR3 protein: CASSGQGRGYTF
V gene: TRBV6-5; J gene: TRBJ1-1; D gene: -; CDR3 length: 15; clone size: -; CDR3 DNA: TGTGCCAGCAGTCCTCGGGAAGGGATGAACACTGAAGCTTTCTTT; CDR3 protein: CASSPREGMNTEAFF
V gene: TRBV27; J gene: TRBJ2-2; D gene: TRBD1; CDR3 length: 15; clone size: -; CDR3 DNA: TGTGCCAGCACCCTCATGCAGGGGGCAACCGGGGAGCTGTTTTTT; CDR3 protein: CASTLMQGATGELFF
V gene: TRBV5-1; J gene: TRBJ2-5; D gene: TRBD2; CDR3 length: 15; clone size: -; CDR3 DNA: TGCGCCAGCAGCTTGGCAACGGGGGGGCAGGAGACCCAGTACTTC; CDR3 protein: CASSLATGGQETQYF
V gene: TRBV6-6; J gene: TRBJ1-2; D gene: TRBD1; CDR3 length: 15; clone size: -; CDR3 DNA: TGTGCCAGCACTCCGAGGACAGGGGGCGTCTTTGGCTACACCTTC; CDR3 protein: CASTPRTGGVFGYTF
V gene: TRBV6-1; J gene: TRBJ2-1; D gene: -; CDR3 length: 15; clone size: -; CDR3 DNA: TGTGCCAGCAGTGAACTGGCAGTCTCCTACAATGAGCAGTTCTTC; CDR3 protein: CASSELAVSYNEQFF
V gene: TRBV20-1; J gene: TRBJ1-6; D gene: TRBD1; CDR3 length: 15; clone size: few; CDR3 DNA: TGCAGTGCTGGTGGACAGGGCTCCTATAATTCACCCCTCCACTTT; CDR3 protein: CSAGGQGSYNSPLHF
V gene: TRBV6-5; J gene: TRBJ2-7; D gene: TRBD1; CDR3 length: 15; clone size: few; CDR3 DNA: TGTGCCAGCTCAAGAGTTGGGACAGGGGCCTACGAGCAGTACTTC; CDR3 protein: CASSRVGTGAYEQYF
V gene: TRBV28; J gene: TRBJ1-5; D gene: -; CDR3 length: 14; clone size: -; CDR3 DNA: TGTGCCAGCAGTCAGTCAGATTTTAATCAGCCCCAGCATTTT; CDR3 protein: CASSQSDFNQPQHF
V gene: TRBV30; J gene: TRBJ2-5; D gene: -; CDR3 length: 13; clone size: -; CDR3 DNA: TGTGCCTGGGCGAGACAGGTCCAAGAGACCCAGTACTTC; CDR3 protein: CAWARQVQETQYF
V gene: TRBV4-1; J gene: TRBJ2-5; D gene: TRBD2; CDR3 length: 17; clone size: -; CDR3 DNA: TGCGCCAGCAGCCAAGATGGGACTAGCGGGGGCCAAGAGACCCAGTACTTC; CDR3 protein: CASSQDGTSGGQETQYF
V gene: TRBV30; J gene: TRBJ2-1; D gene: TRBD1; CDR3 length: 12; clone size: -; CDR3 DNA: TGTGCCTGGGGACAGGGGCTCAATGAGCAGTTCTTC; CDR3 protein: CAWGQGLNEQFF
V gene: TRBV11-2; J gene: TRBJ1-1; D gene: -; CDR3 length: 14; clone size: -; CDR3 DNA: TGTGCCAGCAGCTTAATCCAGGGGAACACTGAAGCTTTCTTT; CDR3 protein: CASSLIQGNTEAFF
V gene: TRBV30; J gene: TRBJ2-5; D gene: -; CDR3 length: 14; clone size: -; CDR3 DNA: TGTGCCTGGAGTCAAACAGCCTACCAAGAGACCCAGTACTTC; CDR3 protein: CAWSQTAYQETQYF
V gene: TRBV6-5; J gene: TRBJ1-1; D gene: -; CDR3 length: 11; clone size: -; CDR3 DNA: TGTGCCAGCAGTCCCGGGACAGAAGCTTTCTTT; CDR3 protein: CASSPGTEAFF
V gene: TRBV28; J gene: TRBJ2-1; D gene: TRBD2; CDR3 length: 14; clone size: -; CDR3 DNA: TGTGCCAGCCGGCCTAGCGGGGGGGCTTATGAGCAGTTCTTC; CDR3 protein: CASRPSGGAYEQFF
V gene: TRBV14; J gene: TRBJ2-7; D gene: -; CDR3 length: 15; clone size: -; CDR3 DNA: TGTGCCAGCAGCCAAGATCGGGGGAAACCGCACGAGCAGTACTTC; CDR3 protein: CASSQDRGKPHEQYF
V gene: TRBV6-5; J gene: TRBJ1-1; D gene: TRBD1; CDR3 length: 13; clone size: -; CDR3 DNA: TGTGCCAGCAAGGCAGGGGGCTTGGGTGAAGCTTTCTTT; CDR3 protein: CASKAGGLGEAFF
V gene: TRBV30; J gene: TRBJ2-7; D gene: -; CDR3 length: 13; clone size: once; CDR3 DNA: TGTGCCTGGACCTCCGGGGGGCGGCCCGAGCAGTACTTC; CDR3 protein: CAWTSGGRPEQYF
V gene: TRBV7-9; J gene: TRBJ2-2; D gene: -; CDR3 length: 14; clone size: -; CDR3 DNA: TGTGCCAGCAGCTCAGAGCAGGTTATCAGGGAGCTGTTTTTT; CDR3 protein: CASSSEQVIRELFF
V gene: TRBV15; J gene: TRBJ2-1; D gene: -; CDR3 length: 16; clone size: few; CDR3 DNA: TGTGCCACCAGCAGAGGGATACTAGTAGCATTCCAGAAGCAGTTCTTC; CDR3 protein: CATSRGILVAFQKQFF
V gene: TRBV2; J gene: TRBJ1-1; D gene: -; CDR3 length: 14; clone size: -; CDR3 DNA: TGTGCCAGCACCCAGACAGGTATGAACACTGAAGCTTTCTTT; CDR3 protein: CASTQTGMNTEAFF
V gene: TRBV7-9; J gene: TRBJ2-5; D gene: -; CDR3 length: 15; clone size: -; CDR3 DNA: TGTGCCAGCAGCTTGCCCAGAGTAGCTGAAGAGACCCAGTACTTC; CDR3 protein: CASSLPRVAEETQYF
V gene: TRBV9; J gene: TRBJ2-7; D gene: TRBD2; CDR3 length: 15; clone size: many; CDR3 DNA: TGTGCCAGCAGCACCGGGACTAGCGGGGAGTACGAGCAGTACTTC; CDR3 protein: CASSTGTSGEYEQYF
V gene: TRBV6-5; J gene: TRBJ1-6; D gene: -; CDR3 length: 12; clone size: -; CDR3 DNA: TGTGCCAGTAACACGGGAGGGACACCCCTCCACTTT; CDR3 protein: CASNTGGTPLHF
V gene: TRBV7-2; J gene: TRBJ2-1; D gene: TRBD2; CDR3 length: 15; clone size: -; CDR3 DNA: TGTGCCAGCAGATACGGACTAGCGGGGGGAAATGAGCAGTTCTTC; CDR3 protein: CASRYGLAGGNEQFF
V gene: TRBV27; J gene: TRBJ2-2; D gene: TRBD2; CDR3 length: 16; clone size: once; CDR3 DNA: TGTGCCAGCAGTTTAGCTAGCGGGGCGAACACCGGGGAGCTGTTTTTT; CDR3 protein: CASSLASGANTGELFF
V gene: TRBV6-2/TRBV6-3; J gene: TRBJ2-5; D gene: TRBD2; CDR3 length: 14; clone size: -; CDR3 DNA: TGTGCCAGCAGTTACACTAGCGCGAGGGAGACCCAGTACTTC; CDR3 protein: CASSYTSARETQYF
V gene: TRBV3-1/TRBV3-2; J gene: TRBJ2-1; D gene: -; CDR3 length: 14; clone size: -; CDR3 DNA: TGTGCCAGCAGCCAAGATAATTGGAGCAATGAGCAGTTCTTC; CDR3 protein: CASSQDNWSNEQFF
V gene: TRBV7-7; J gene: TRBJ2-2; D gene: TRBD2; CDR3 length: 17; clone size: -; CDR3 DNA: TGTGCCAGCAGCTCCTTCGGGCTAGCGGGGAACACCGGGGAGCTGTTTTTT; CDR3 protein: CASSSFGLAGNTGELFF
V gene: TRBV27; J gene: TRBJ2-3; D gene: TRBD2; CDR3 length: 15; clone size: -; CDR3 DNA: TGTGCCAGCAGTACGGGAGGCACTAGCACAGATACGCAGTATTTT; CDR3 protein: CASSTGGTSTDTQYF
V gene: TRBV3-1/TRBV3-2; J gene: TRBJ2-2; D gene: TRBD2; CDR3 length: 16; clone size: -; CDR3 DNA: TGTGCCAGCAGCCAAGACCGACTAGCGGAGACCGGGGAGCTGTTTTTT; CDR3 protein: CASSQDRLAETGELFF
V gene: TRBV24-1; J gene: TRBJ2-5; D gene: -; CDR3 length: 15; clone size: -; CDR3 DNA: TGTGCCACCAGTGATTTGGGTTTGGCGGCGGAGACCCAGTACTTC; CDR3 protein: CATSDLGLAAETQYF
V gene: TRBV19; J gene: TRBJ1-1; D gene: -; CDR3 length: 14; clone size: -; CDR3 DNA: TGTGCCAGTATGAGGACAGATGGTTACACTGAAGCTTTCTTT; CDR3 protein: CASMRTDGYTEAFF
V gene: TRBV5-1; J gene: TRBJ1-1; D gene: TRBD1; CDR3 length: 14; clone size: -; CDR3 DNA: TGCGCCAGCAGCTCGGACAGGGGCCCACTACAAGCTTTCTTT; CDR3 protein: CASSSDRGPLQAFF
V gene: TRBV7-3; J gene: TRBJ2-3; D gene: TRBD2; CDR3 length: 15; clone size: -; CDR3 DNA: TGTGCCAGCAGCAAGAGCGGGGGTCATGGGGATACGCAGTATTTT; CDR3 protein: CASSKSGGHGDTQYF
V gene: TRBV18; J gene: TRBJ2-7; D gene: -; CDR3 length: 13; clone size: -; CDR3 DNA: TGTGCCAGCTCACCGGGCAGAGCCTACGAGCAGTACTTC; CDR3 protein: CASSPGRAYEQYF
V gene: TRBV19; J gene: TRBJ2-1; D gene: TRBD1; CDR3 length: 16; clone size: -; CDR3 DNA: TGTGCCAGTAGCGGGACAGACCCTAGCTCCTACAATGAGCAGTTCTTC; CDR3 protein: CASSGTDPSSYNEQFF